A selection of T cell receptor beta chains follows, all from one sample in a study of shared clonotypes between healthy human individuals. Profiled with immunoSEQ multiplex PCR; TCRdb holds only in-frame clones, not every one. In the table there are about 2 million clones, just under 95% of which are singletons. What was sequenced was naive CD8+ T cells sorted from blood. These receptor sequences come from a man aged 18-30 years in good health. Both conserved end residues are part of each CDR3. The D gene is left open where the match is weak. Clone size is stated in some rows and not others, as once, few, many or a class when expanded.

j_gene,d_gene,abundance,v_gene,CDR3nt,CDR3aa
TRBJ2-7,TRBD2,-,TRBV5-1,TGCGCCAGCAGCTTGGAGCCGACTAGCGGGAGCTACGAGCAGTACTTC,CASSLEPTSGSYEQYF
TRBJ2-7,-,-,TRBV27,TGTGCCAGCAGGGACAGCCCGTACGAGCAGTACTTC,CASRDSPYEQYF
TRBJ2-5,-,-,TRBV5-6,TGTGCCAGCAGCTTGGACCGGGACAATCAAGAGACCCAGTACTTC,CASSLDRDNQETQYF
TRBJ2-7,-,-,TRBV9,TGTGCCAGCAGCGTAGGGGCGTTGGGTTACGAGCAGTACTTC,CASSVGALGYEQYF
TRBJ2-3,-,-,TRBV11-2,TGTGCCAGTGCACGGCACCGATATAGCACAGATACGCAGTATTTT,CASARHRYSTDTQYF
TRBJ1-5,TRBD1,-,TRBV27,TGTGCCAGCAGAGGGCAGGGGGCTAATCAGCCCCAGCATTTT,CASRGQGANQPQHF
TRBJ2-3,TRBD2,-,TRBV12-5,TGTGCTAGTGGAGAGGGGGAGCGGGGGCTCACAGATACGCAGTATTTT,CASGEGERGLTDTQYF
TRBJ1-4,-,-,TRBV2,TGTGCCAGCAGTGAAGTGGAGTCCACAATTAATGAAAAACTGTTTTTT,CASSEVESTINEKLFF
TRBJ2-1,TRBD2,-,TRBV11-2,TGTGCCAGCAGCTTAGGTAGCGGGAGCGGCAATGAGCAGTTCTTC,CASSLGSGSGNEQFF
TRBJ2-1,TRBD2,-,TRBV27,TGTGCCAGCAGTTTTAGCGGGGGCTACAATGAGCAGTTCTTC,CASSFSGGYNEQFF
TRBJ2-3,-,-,TRBV4-3,TGCGCCAGCAGCCGCTTAACTGGTAGCACAGATACGCAGTATTTT,CASSRLTGSTDTQYF
TRBJ2-3,TRBD2,-,TRBV7-2,TGTGCCAGCAGCTTAGGGGCTAGCGGATCCACAGATACGCAGTATTTT,CASSLGASGSTDTQYF
TRBJ2-2,-,-,TRBV27,TGTGCCAGCAGTTTTTACCCCGGGGAGCTGTTTTTT,CASSFYPGELFF
TRBJ2-7,-,-,TRBV27,TGTGCCAGCAGTTTATCAGCCGGGCAGGGCTACGAGCAGTACTTC,CASSLSAGQGYEQYF
TRBJ1-2,-,once,TRBV30,TGTGCCTGGAGTTTTTGGGACTCAACTTGGGATGGCTACACCTTC,CAWSFWDSTWDGYTF
TRBJ2-2,-,once,TRBV4-1,TGCGCCAGCAGCCAAGACAAGGAATTCGACACCGGGGAGCTGTTTTTT,CASSQDKEFDTGELFF
TRBJ1-4,TRBD1,once,TRBV19,TGTGCCAGTAGTATAGGGACAGGGGCGGCTGAAAAACTGTTTTTT,CASSIGTGAAEKLFF
TRBJ2-7,TRBD2,-,TRBV5-6,TGTGCCAGCAGCGACGGGGGGTTTGGGCAGTACTTC,CASSDGGFGQYF
TRBJ2-3,TRBD2,-,TRBV7-9,TGTGCCAGCAGCCCCCCCCTGGCGGGGGGATTTACAGATACGCAGTATTTT,CASSPPLAGGFTDTQYF
TRBJ2-7,-,-,TRBV5-6,TGTGCCAGCAGCCCATGGACAGAAAGTTTTACCTACGAGCAGTACTTC,CASSPWTESFTYEQYF
TRBJ2-7,-,-,TRBV4-3,TGCGCCAGCAGCCAAGATCTGTCCGGGACCTACGAGCAGTACTTC,CASSQDLSGTYEQYF
TRBJ1-5,TRBD1,-,TRBV7-9,TGTGCCGCAGGGGGGGAAGTTAGCAATCAGCCCCAGCATTTT,CAAGGEVSNQPQHF
TRBJ2-5,-,-,TRBV9,TGTGCCAGCAGCGTAGCGGGGAGGGGGGATGGAGAGACCCAGTACTTC,CASSVAGRGDGETQYF